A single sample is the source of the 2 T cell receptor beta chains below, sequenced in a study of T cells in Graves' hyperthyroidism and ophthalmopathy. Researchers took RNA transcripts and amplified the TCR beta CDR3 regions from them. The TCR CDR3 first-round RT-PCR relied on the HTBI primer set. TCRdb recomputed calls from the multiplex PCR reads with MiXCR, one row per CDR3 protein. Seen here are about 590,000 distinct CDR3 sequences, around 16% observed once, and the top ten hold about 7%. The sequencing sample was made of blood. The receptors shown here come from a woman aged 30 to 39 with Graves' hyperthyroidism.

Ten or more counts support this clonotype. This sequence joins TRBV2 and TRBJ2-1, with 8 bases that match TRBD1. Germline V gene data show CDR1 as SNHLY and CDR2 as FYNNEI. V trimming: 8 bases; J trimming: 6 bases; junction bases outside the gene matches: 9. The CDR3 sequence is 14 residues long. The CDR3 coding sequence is TGTGCCAGCCATGACAGGGGTTTCTTCAATGAGCAGTTCTTC. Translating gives CASHDRGFFNEQFF.

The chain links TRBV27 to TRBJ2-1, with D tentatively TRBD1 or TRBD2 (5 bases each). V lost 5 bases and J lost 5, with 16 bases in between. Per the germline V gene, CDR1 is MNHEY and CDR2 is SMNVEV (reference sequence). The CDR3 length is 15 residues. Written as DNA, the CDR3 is TGTGCCAGCAGTAAACTCGGGACGACTGACAATGAGCAGTTCTTC. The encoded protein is CASSKLGTTDNEQFF.